This T cell receptor beta chain is from a study of T cells in tumors after PD-1 blockade (dated 2019 in TCRdb). Study-wide context: Patients were excluded if they had prior checkpoint blockade, use of systemic immunosuppressants, or recent radiotherapy or other anti-cancer therapy within 4 weeks. Using site-matched tumors from BCC or SCC patients sampled before and after anti-PD-1 therapy, the study carried out paired single-cell RNA and TCR sequencing. While on anti-PD-1 treatment, some of the patients also continued taking daily vismodegib 150 mg. RECIST version 1.1 was the standard used to evaluate clinical response. To compare clonotypes in blood and tumor, bulk TCR sequencing was done on 9 to 10 peripheral blood samples taken from roughly five patients. Patients received pembrolizumab 200 mg every 3 weeks or cemiplimab 350 mg every 2 weeks. On average, peripheral blood samples had 113,528 TCR templates (range roughly 22,000-290,000) and about 35,000 unique clonotypes.

What the time point label conveys for this sample: before anti-PD-1 therapy. Genomic DNA extracted from tumor biopsies or peripheral blood was used for bulk TCRbeta sequencing, with input ranging from roughly 550 ng to 6,500 ng. Every patient was a poor candidate for surgical resection and had histologically proven advanced or metastatic basal or squamous cell carcinoma. The basal cell carcinoma cohort was made up of some ten patients, and bulk tumor TCR sequencing was performed for 7 to 9 of these patients. From cysteine to phenylalanine, the CDR3 is 15 amino acids long. Left in the record is the CDR3 DNA by itself, 45 bases read in frame from the first base. Sequences ENHRY (CDR1) and SYGVKD (CDR2) are obtained from the germline V gene. V gives up 3 bases and J gives up 0 bases, and the segment between their germline ends measures 9 bases. The immunoSEQ platform was used for deep TCRbeta sequencing. The paper's data handling went like this. Only productive rearrangements were exported from the immunoSEQ Analyzer for downstream analysis. T cell phenotypes were assigned to bulk TCRbeta clonotypes by matching the clonotypes to single-cell RNA+TCR-seq clones that had the same TCRbeta sequence. Clone enrichment in tumor was calculated as tumor frequency divided by PBMC frequency from bulk TCR sequencing. TCRs were grouped by GLIPH into specificity groups, defined as clusters of distinct TCRs likely recognizing common antigens via shared CDR3 motifs. This is the immuneACCESS table as TCRdb keeps it, with only in-frame sequences that have V and J called. A part of the clones is gone; compared with another copy, unresolved V genes explain less than half, and the rest is unexplained. The V and J calls and clone size come from that table; D and trimming were worked out from the DNA. The sample profile shows roughly 59,000 clones; about four fifths of them were found once. The leading ten clones occupy roughly an eighth of the sample.

What the study reported, not specific to this receptor: Where the novel T cell clones came from was not identified, and possible sources could include lymphoid organs or rare unexpanded clones inside the tumor or in the tumor periphery. Approximately 41% of the TCR clonotypes from tumors also showed up in blood, and some novel exhausted tumor clones were present in pre-treatment blood, which suggests peripheral recruitment.

This clone occurred a few times. This clone's antigen is unknown. Base-call qualities are not available, and no considerably larger clone is one nucleotide away. The receptor was derived from a human donor with basal cell carcinoma. The V and J genes are TRBV10-3 and TRBJ1-5; there is no confident call for the D gene. This specimen consisted of PBMCs, obtained before anti-PD-1 treatment. The CDR3 in this case is CAISDGQNSNQPQHF. Read as DNA, the sequence is TGTGCCATCAGTGATGGGCAGAATAGCAATCAGCCCCAGCATTTT.